The 21 T cell receptor beta chains listed next were all sequenced from one sample in a study of beta chain features in type 1 diabetes. Investigators reverse transcribed all isolated RNA, so they sequenced expressed TCRB transcripts. Some clones are missing from TCRdb's copy, which holds only in-frame ones; the method was immunoSEQ multiplex PCR. The table has around 250,000 clones, roughly 25% seen once. No antigen has been identified for these receptors. General study findings and limits: Shorter TCRB CDR3s, moderately but significantly so, marked every one of the four CD4+ subsets in Type 1 diabetes patients.

Sequenced input: naive CD4+ T cells from blood. Every receptor here comes from a woman aged 25-40 years with type 1 diabetes.

Regarding this clone: Other nucleotide sequences from this sample produce the same CDR3. J is TRBJ2-7 and V is TRBV7-9; a possible D gene is TRBD1 (5 bases). CDR3 length: 12 residues. In germline, CDR1 is SEHNR, CDR2 FQNEAQ (reference sequence). Trimming took off 2 bases at V and 4 bases at J, with 6 bases between the two ends. The CDR3 loop is CASSLQGYEQYF. The CDR3 DNA follows: TGTGCCAGCAGCTTACAGGGTTACGAGCAGTACTTC.

V usage is TRBV30 and J usage is TRBJ2-1; a possible D gene is TRBD1 (6 bases). Trimming pared 2 bases from V and 13 bases from J, leaving 18 bases between. The CDR3 runs 13 residues. Per the germline V gene, CDR1 is GTSNPN and CDR2 is SVGIG (reference sequence). This CDR3 is CAWSTAGAGDQFF. As DNA, the CDR3 is TGTGCCTGGAGTACAGCAGGGGCCGGGGATCAGTTCTTC. The full variable domain, with the rest looked up from reference TRBV30 and TRBJ2-1, is SQTIHQWPATLVQPVGSPLSLECTVEGTSNPNLYWYRQAAGRGLQLLFYSVGIGQISSEVPQNLSASRPQDRQFILSSKKLLLSDSGFYLCAWSTAGAGDQFFGPGTRLTVL.

The rearrangement uses TRBV29-1 and TRBJ2-1; no reliable D call. The CDR3 has 14 amino acids. The germline CDR1 and CDR2 sequences are SQVTM and ANQGSEA. V was trimmed by 4 bases and J by 4 bases, leaving 14 bases between them. CDR3 sequence reads: CSVGWASRYNEQFF. The CDR3 DNA reads as TGCAGCGTTGGATGGGCCTCACGGTACAATGAGCAGTTCTTC.

This clone was observed a handful of times. This chain uses TRBV5-1 with TRBJ2-7; D perhaps matches TRBD2 (6 bases). In germline, CDR1 is SGHRS, CDR2 YFSETQ. The CDR3 runs 14 residues. V shed 4 bases and J shed 2 bases, with 13 bases lying between them. The CDR3 spells CASSPEGPTYEQYF. CDR3 sequence (DNA): TGCGCCAGCAGCCCGGAGGGCCCGACCTACGAGCAGTACTTC.

CDR3 bases: TGTGCCAGCAACGCGGGACCCTACAATGAGCAGTTCTTC. This codes for CASNAGPYNEQFF. The rearrangement links TRBV9 to TRBJ2-1, with D maybe TRBD2 (6 bases). CDR1 SGDLS and CDR2 YYNGEE come from the germline V gene. V lost 6 bases and J 2 bases, leaving 9 bases between the germline ends. The CDR3 has 13 amino acids. The entire variable domain, with the rest obtained from reference TRBV9 and TRBJ2-1, is as follows: DSGVTQTPKHLITATGQRVTLRCSPRSGDLSVYWYQQSLDQGLQFLIQYYNGEERAKGNILERFSAQQFPDLHSELNLSSLELGDSALYFCASNAGPYNEQFFGPGTRLTVL.

The V gene is TRBV28, the J gene TRBJ2-5, with 11 bases identical to TRBD2. V dropped 8 bases and J dropped 5; count of bases not matched to a gene: 7. The CDR3 has 14 amino acids. CDR1 is MDHEN and CDR2 is SYDVKM in the germline V gene. CDR3 protein: CASLAGGPEETQYF. The CDR3 DNA reads as TGTGCCAGCTTAGCGGGAGGGCCCGAGGAGACCCAGTACTTC.

This clone was observed a handful of times. The chain links TRBV19 to TRBJ2-2; D remains unclear. The CDR3 is 15 amino acids. Germline V CDR1 and CDR2: LNHDA, SQIVND (reference sequence). Trimming took off 5 bases at V and 7 bases at J, with 17 bases between the two ends. This chain's CDR3 is CASSPPAGTSGELFF. The CDR3, as DNA: TGTGCCAGTAGTCCGCCCGCAGGTACGAGCGGGGAGCTGTTTTTT.

This chain links TRBV9 with TRBJ2-1; D is undetermined. The CDR3 is made up of 12 amino acids. Deletions cut 3 bases from V and 6 bases from J, with 7 bases between. CDR1 is SGDLS, CDR2 YYNGEE, per germline. CDR3 in DNA: TGTGCCAGCAGCGGTAGCCGCAATGAGCAGTTCTTC. Its translation is CASSGSRNEQFF.

This clone was detected a few times. The rearrangement links TRBV5-1 to TRBJ2-1; 11 bases line up with TRBD2. The ends lost 7 bases at V and 5 bases at J; junction bases unmatched: 5. CDR1 and CDR2 from the germline V gene are SGHRS and YFSETQ. The CDR3 is made up of 14 amino acids. The CDR3 here is CASQLAGADNEQFF. In DNA, the CDR3 is TGCGCCAGCCAACTAGCGGGAGCAGACAATGAGCAGTTCTTC.

This clone was seen more than once but under ten times. The chain uses TRBV5-4 and TRBJ2-3, with 9 bases fitting TRBD2. The trim removed 4 bases at V and 4 bases at J, leaving 4 bases unmatched. CDR1 and CDR2 from the germline V gene are SGHNT and YYREEE (reference sequence). The CDR3 runs to 14 residues. CDR3 region: CASSIAGVSDTQYF. The CDR3 DNA reads TGTGCCAGCAGCATAGCGGGAGTTTCAGATACGCAGTATTTT.

This clone has more than one count but fewer than ten. The chain recombines TRBV6-1 with TRBJ2-3, with D perhaps matching TRBD1 (7 bases). V dropped 11 bases and J dropped 4 bases, with 22 bases sitting between them. The germline gives CDR1 MNHNS, CDR2 SASEGT. The CDR3 runs to 15 residues. The chain's CDR3 is CAAKRGDSVPDTQYF. The CDR3 coding sequence is TGTGCCGCAAAGAGGGGGGACAGCGTTCCAGATACGCAGTATTTT.

The rearrangement links TRBV7-3 to TRBJ2-3, with 8 bases aligning to TRBD2. The length of the CDR3 is 14 residues. With 5 bases clipped from V and 3 bases from J, the junction kept 4 bases outside the gene matches. Germline CDR1 reads SGHTA; CDR2 reads FQGTGA. CDR3 nucleotide sequence: TGTGCCAGCAGCGCAAGACTAGCGACAGATACGCAGTATTTT. Residues: CASSARLATDTQYF.

This chain joins TRBV28 and TRBJ2-7; a possible D gene is TRBD2 (6 bases). V was pared by 10 bases and J by 6 bases, with 22 bases between. The CDR3 has 14 residues. From germline, CDR1 is MDHEN and CDR2 SYDVKM. The CDR3 here is CANGPRGYGSEQYF. CDR3 bases: TGTGCCAACGGACCGCGGGGCTACGGGTCCGAGCAGTACTTC.

The V call is TRBV7-9, the J call TRBJ2-2; the match to TRBD2 covers 13 bases. The CDR3 covers 16 residues. The germline V gene encodes CDR1 SEHNR and CDR2 FQNEAQ (reference sequence). The V segment lost 5 bases and the J segment 4 bases; nucleotides outside the gene matches: 4. The CDR3 DNA sequence: TGTGCCAGCAGCCGACTAGCGGGAGGAATCACCGGGGAGCTGTTTTTT. It translates to CASSRLAGGITGELFF. Supplemented by reference TRBV7-9 and TRBJ2-2, the full variable domain reads DTGVSQNPRHKITKRGQNVTFRCDPISEHNRLYWYRQTLGQGPEFLTYFQNEAQLEKSRLLSDRFSAERPKGSFSTLEIQRTEQGDSAMYLCASSRLAGGITGELFFGEGSRLTVL.

The chain employs TRBV7-3 and TRBJ2-5; weak D call: TRBD2 (6 bases). Trimming cost V 5 bases and J 4 bases, with 14 bases left between them. The CDR3 sequence is 14 residues long. Germline loops: CDR1 SGHTA, CDR2 FQGTGA. This CDR3 is CASSQDGSGETQYF. The DNA of the CDR3 is TGTGCCAGCAGCCAGGACGGGAGTGGAGAGACCCAGTACTTC.

The chain couples TRBV6-1 to TRBJ2-1; 10 bases fit TRBD2. Looked up from germline, CDR1 is MNHNS and CDR2 is SASEGT. The CDR3 extends over 15 amino acids. V was pared by 4 bases and J by 8 bases, with 8 bases of the junction left unmatched. CDR3 protein: CASSVTSGSPYEQFF. For the CDR3, the DNA is TGTGCCAGCAGTGTGACTAGCGGGTCCCCTTATGAGCAGTTCTTC.

V usage is TRBV15 and J usage is TRBJ2-1, with 9 positions matching TRBD2. CDR3 length: 20 residues. In germline, CDR1 is LNHNV, CDR2 YYDKDF (reference sequence). Trimming took 0 bases from V and 3 from J; bases not matched to a gene: 15. The CDR3, as DNA: TGTGCCACCAGCAGAGATCCTTTGGGGCGCGGCGGGAGGGTCTACAATGAGCAGTTCTTC. This codes for CATSRDPLGRGGRVYNEQFF.

The V call is TRBV6-1, the J call TRBJ2-4; D ambiguous. This CDR3 has 12 residues. In germline, CDR1 is MNHNS, CDR2 SASEGT. V was trimmed by 5 bases and J by 5 bases, leaving 7 bases between them. CDR3 DNA: TGTGCCAGCAGTCCCCGGGAAAACATTCAGTACTTC. As protein: CASSPRENIQYF.

This clone has a handful of counts. The chain joins TRBV5-1 to TRBJ2-7; 9 nucleotides match TRBD2. This CDR3 region has 15 residues. The ends lost 1 base at V and 4 bases at J; junction bases unmatched: 6. CDR1 and CDR2 (germline): SGHRS, YFSETQ. The chain's CDR3 is CASSLIEAGGYEQYF. CDR3 nucleotides: TGCGCCAGCAGCTTGATTGAAGCGGGAGGTTACGAGCAGTACTTC.

The chain recombines TRBV5-1 with TRBJ2-5; the D gene is possibly TRBD2 (6 bases). V was shortened by 4 bases and J by 5 bases, with 9 bases between the two germline ends. Germline V gene data show CDR1 as SGHRS and CDR2 as YFSETQ. The CDR3 runs 12 residues. The CDR3 DNA reads TGCGCCAGCAGCCCGGAGGGTGAGACCCAGTACTTC. Encoded protein: CASSPEGETQYF.

In its sample, this clone was seen a few times. V and J are TRBV4-1 and TRBJ1-5; no reliable D call. Between the trimmed V and J ends, which lost 1 base and 5 bases, there was a span of 9 bases. CDR1 is MGHRA, CDR2 YSYEKL, per germline. The CDR3 runs 14 residues. CDR3 in amino acids: CASSQVVVDQPQHF. CDR3 nucleotides: TGCGCCAGCAGCCAAGTAGTCGTCGATCAGCCCCAGCATTTT.